This entry describes one T cell receptor beta chain. Its antigen is as yet unknown. The data are from a study of T cell repertoires in aging, cancer and after chemotherapy. Looking at the study overall: Repeat sampling of healthy donors over several months to years showed clear clonal overlap.

A mixed TRB-A/B primer pool amplified rearranged TRB by multiplex touch-down PCR. TCRdb re-derived calls from the multiplex PCR reads in MiXCR, one entry per CDR3 protein. The sample lists 15,000 or so distinct CDR3 sequences; about 20% were seen once. Study findings and constraints: Compared with age-matched healthy donors, untreated hematological or solid cancer patients showed higher blood TCR clonality. In cancer patients, declining TCR diversity with age involved lost richness and lost evenness.

TCR beta rearrangements were amplified from peripheral blood genomic DNA. Trimming removed 1 base from V and 8 bases from J; junction bases left unmatched: 14. The CDR3 has 16 residues. Germline V gene lookup returns CDR1 SGHRS and CDR2 YFSETQ. This chain links TRBV5-1 with TRBJ1-2; 7 bases line up with TRBD1. The sequence derives from a human donor in good health. The sequenced material came from blood. CDR3 DNA: TGCGCCAGCAGCTTGTGGAGATCAGGGGGTTTAGAAGGCTACACCTTC. Protein sequence: CASSLWRSGGLEGYTF.